The 19 T cell receptor beta chains in this list originate from one sample, sequenced in a study of blood T cell repertoires in COVID-19. This table comes from immunoSEQ multiplex PCR, and its TCRdb copy is limited to in-frame clones, with some not included. The repertoire holds fewer than 350,000 clones, with approximately 91% as singletons. Sequencing input: PBMCs or T cells enriched from blood (not recorded which). The origin of the receptors is a woman aged 35 to 49 with acute COVID-19.

The chain links TRBV3-1 (or the pseudogene TRBV3-2) to TRBJ2-1; TRBD2 agrees at 7 bases. CDR1 and CDR2 (germline): LGHDT, YNNKEL (reference sequence). After removal of 6 bases from V and 8 bases from J, the junction contained 7 bases not matched to a gene. The CDR3 has 13 residues. The CDR3 DNA reads TGTGCCAGCAGAAAAGGGAGGGCCTATGAGCAGTTCTTC. This codes for CASRKGRAYEQFF.

This clone appeared a single time. The V gene is TRBV18, the J gene TRBJ2-7, with 10 nucleotides matching TRBD2. This CDR3 has 16 residues. CDR1 is KGHSH, CDR2 LQKENI, per germline. J was trimmed by 5 bases and V by 0 bases; bases with no gene match: 7. The CDR3 spells CASSPPLPSGGHEQYF. CDR3 coding DNA: TGTGCCAGCTCACCACCCTTACCTAGCGGGGGTCACGAGCAGTACTTC.

The chain employs TRBV7-3 and TRBJ2-1; 15 nucleotides match TRBD2. V shed 5 bases and J 7 bases; nucleotides not matched to a gene: 6. CDR1 is SGHTA and CDR2 is FQGTGA in the germline V gene. There are 16 residues in the CDR3. Here the CDR3 DNA reads TGTGCCAGCAGCCTCGGGACTAGCGGGAGGAGAAATGAGCAGTTCTTC. This codes for CASSLGTSGRRNEQFF.

J is TRBJ2-6 and V is TRBV3-1 (or the pseudogene TRBV3-2); TRBD2 matches at 13 bases. V lost 6 bases, J lost 2 bases, and 1 base stayed unmatched. CDR3 length equals 16 residues. The germline CDR1 and CDR2 sequences are LGHDT and YNNKEL (reference sequence). CDR3 bases: TGTGCCAGCAGTGGACTAGCGGGAGCTGGGGCCAACGTCCTGACTTTC. This gives the protein CASSGLAGAGANVLTF.

In the case of this clone: The same CDR3 arises from other DNA sequences in this sample as well. The chain employs TRBV5-1 and TRBJ2-3; TRBD2 agrees at 12 bases. Germline V gene lookup returns CDR1 SGHRS and CDR2 YFSETQ. There are 16 residues in the CDR3. V gave up 0 bases and J gave up 2 bases; unmatched junction bases: 1. The CDR3: CASSLGLAGDTDTQYF. CDR3 bases: TGCGCCAGCAGCTTGGGACTAGCGGGAGACACAGATACGCAGTATTTT.

The genes are TRBV6-4 and TRBJ1-5; D not resolved. Germline CDR1 is MRHNA and CDR2 is SNTAGT. V lost 8 bases and J lost 3, with 32 bases in between. The CDR3 is 20 residues long. In DNA, the CDR3 is TGTGCCAGCTCCAATGGCCCTCGATGGAACTCCGGGGATGCCAATCAGCCCCAGCATTTT. Its translation: CASSNGPRWNSGDANQPQHF.

The rearrangement joins TRBV11-3 to TRBJ2-1, with TRBD2 matching 12 bases. This CDR3 region has 18 residues. Germline CDR1 SGHNT, CDR2 YENEEA. V dropped 2 bases and J dropped 6; count of bases not matched to a gene: 11. The CDR3 sequence is CASSLYSSGRALSNEQFF. CDR3 coding DNA: TGTGCCAGCAGCTTATATTCTAGCGGGAGGGCCCTTTCCAATGAGCAGTTCTTC.

This chain uses TRBV15 with TRBJ1-2; 7 nucleotides match TRBD1. The CDR3 spans 14 residues. V lost 5 bases, J lost 7 bases, and 10 bases stayed unmatched. CDR1 LNHNV and CDR2 YYDKDF come from the germline V gene (reference sequence). The CDR3 sequence is CATSPRQGRSGYTF. In DNA form, the CDR3 reads TGTGCCACCAGCCCCCGACAGGGTAGGAGTGGCTACACCTTC.

The chain combines TRBV6-6 with TRBJ1-1; D possibly corresponds to TRBD1 (5 bases). The germline gives CDR1 MNHNY, CDR2 SVGAGI (reference sequence). V lost 5 bases, J lost 5 bases, and 12 bases lay in between. CDR3 length: 13 amino acids. CDR3: CASSPGRATEAFF. The CDR3 DNA is TGTGCCAGCAGTCCGGGCAGGGCAACTGAAGCTTTCTTT.

This clone was counted a single time. The J gene is TRBJ1-1, the V gene TRBV19; TRBD1 agrees at 8 bases. Germline V CDR1 and CDR2: LNHDA, SQIVND (reference sequence). CDR3 size: 16 residues. The J segment lost 2 bases and the V segment lost 6 bases, leaving 11 bases of the junction unmatched. The CDR3 sequence is CASRGGTGTVNTEAFF. The DNA for the CDR3 is TGTGCCAGTAGGGGAGGGACAGGAACAGTTAACACTGAAGCTTTCTTT.

The CDR3 region is CASSDRGSNQPQHF. CDR3 DNA: TGTGCCAGCAGCGACAGGGGAAGCAATCAGCCCCAGCATTTT. The chain employs TRBV6-5 and TRBJ1-5, with TRBD1 matching 8 bases. Germline CDR1 reads MNHEY; CDR2 reads SVGAGI. Trimming cost V 6 bases and J 1 base; bases outside gene matches: 2. CDR3 length: 14 residues.

J is TRBJ2-2 and V is TRBV30; 9 nucleotides line up with TRBD2. Germline loops: CDR1 GTSNPN, CDR2 SVGIG (reference sequence). V gave up 3 bases and J gave up 6 bases; unmatched junction bases: 8. The CDR3 runs 15 residues. The CDR3 DNA reads as TGTGCCTGGAGAGGGGTAGCGGGAGTGGCCGGGGAGCTGTTTTTT. Protein sequence: CAWRGVAGVAGELFF.

About this clone: One end of the junction varies from germline; a read error may be responsible. The rearrangement uses TRBV19 and TRBJ1-5; no firm D call. Germline CDR1 is LNHDA and CDR2 is SQIVND (reference sequence). The CDR3 is 16 residues long. Here the CDR3 DNA reads TGTGCCAGTAGGATAGGAGGAGGAGGTTTCAATCAGCCCCAGCATTTT. Translating gives CASRIGGGGFNQPQHF.

The chain has TRBV24-1 and TRBJ2-3; D is possibly TRBD2 (5 bases). The CDR3 consists of 16 residues. CDR1 KGHDR and CDR2 SFDVKD come from the germline V gene. V lost 0 bases and J lost 5, with 14 bases in between. This CDR3 is CATSDLQAGKRDTQYF. The CDR3 nucleotides read TGTGCCACCAGTGATTTGCAAGCCGGGAAGCGAGATACGCAGTATTTT.

J is TRBJ1-1 and V is TRBV10-3; D remains unclear. The V gene's germline CDR1 is ENHRY and CDR2 SYGVKD. This CDR3 is 12 amino acids long. The V and J ends lost 4 bases and 3 bases respectively, with 6 bases between them. This chain's CDR3 is CAISGPDTEAFF. The CDR3 nucleotides read TGTGCCATCAGTGGGCCTGACACTGAAGCTTTCTTT.

The chain couples TRBV5-6 to TRBJ2-2; weak D call: TRBD2 (6 bases). The germline V gene has CDR1 SGHDT and CDR2 YYEEEE. The CDR3 extends over 13 amino acids. V was cut by 5 bases and J by 8 bases, with 13 bases left in between. The CDR3 reads CASRGGRLGELFF. Here the CDR3 DNA reads TGTGCCAGCAGGGGGGGACGCCTTGGGGAGCTGTTTTTT.

The chain joins TRBV27 to TRBJ1-1, with D perhaps matching TRBD1 (5 bases). The CDR3 covers 14 residues. From germline, CDR1 is MNHEY and CDR2 SMNVEV (reference sequence). The V end lost 5 bases, the J end lost 0 bases, and 10 bases lay between the germline ends. CDR3 nucleotide sequence: TGTGCCAGCAGTCAGGGAGGGATGAACACTGAAGCTTTCTTT. Encoded protein: CASSQGGMNTEAFF.

This chain links TRBV30 with TRBJ2-1; 9 nucleotides agree with TRBD2. V trimming: 4 bases; J trimming: 6 bases; junction bases outside the gene matches: 4. Germline assignment: CDR1 GTSNPN and CDR2 SVGIG (reference sequence). The CDR3 has 13 residues. The chain's CDR3 is CAWTLTSGNEQFF. DNA of the CDR3: TGTGCCTGGACCCTGACTAGCGGCAATGAGCAGTTCTTC.

The CDR3 sequence: CASSSRASLNTGELFF. In DNA form, the CDR3 reads TGTGCCAGCAGCTCCCGGGCTAGCCTAAACACCGGGGAGCTGTTTTTT. This rearrangement joins TRBV7-8 to TRBJ2-2; maybe TRBD2 (5 bases). Germline loops: CDR1 SGHVS, CDR2 FQNEAQ. This CDR3 contains 16 residues. Trimming cost V 4 bases and J 2 bases, with 14 bases left between them. Combining the CDR3 with reference TRBV7-8 and TRBJ2-2 gives the whole variable domain GAGVSQSPRYKVAKRGQDVALRCDPISGHVSLFWYQQALGQGPEFLTYFQNEAQLDKSGLPSDRFFAERPEGSVSTLKIQRTQQEDSAVYLCASSSRASLNTGELFFGEGSRLTVL.